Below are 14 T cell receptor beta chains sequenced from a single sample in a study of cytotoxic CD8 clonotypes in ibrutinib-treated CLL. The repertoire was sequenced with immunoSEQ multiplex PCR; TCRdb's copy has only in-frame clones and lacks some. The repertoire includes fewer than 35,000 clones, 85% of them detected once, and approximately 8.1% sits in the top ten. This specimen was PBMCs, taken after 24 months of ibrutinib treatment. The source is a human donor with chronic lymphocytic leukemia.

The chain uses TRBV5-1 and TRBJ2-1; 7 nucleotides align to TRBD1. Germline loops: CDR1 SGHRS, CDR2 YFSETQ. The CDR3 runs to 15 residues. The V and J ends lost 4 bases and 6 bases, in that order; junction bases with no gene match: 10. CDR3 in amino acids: CASSAGTADVNEQFF. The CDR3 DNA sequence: TGCGCCAGCAGCGCCGGGACAGCAGACGTCAATGAGCAGTTCTTC. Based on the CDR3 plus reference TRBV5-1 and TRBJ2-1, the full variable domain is KAGVTQTPRYLIKTRGQQVTLSCSPISGHRSVSWYQQTPGQGLQFLFEYFSETQRNKGNFPGRFSGRQFSNSRSEMNVSTLELGDSALYLCASSAGTADVNEQFFGPGTRLTVL.

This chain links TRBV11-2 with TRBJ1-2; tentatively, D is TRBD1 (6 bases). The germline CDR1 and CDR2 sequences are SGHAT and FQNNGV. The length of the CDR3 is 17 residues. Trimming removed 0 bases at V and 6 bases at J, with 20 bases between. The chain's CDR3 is CASSLEFFWGQGDGYTF. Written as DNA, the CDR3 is TGTGCCAGCAGCTTAGAGTTCTTTTGGGGACAAGGGGATGGCTACACCTTC.

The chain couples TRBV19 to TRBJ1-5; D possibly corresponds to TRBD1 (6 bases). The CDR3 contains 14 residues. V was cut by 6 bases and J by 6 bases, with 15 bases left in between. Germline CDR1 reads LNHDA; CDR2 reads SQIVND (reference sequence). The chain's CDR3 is CASRGAAETQPQHF. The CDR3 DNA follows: TGTGCCAGTAGGGGGGCGGCGGAGACTCAGCCCCAGCATTTT.

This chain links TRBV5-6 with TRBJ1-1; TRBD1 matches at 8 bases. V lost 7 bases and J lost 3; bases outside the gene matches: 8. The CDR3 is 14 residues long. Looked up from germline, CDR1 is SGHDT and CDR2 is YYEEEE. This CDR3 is CASLRQGAHTEAFF. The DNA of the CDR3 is TGTGCCAGCTTACGTCAGGGGGCGCACACTGAAGCTTTCTTT.

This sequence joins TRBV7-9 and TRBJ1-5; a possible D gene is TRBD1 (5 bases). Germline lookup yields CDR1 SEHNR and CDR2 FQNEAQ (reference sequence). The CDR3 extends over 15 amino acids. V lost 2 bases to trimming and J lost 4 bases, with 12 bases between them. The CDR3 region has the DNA TGTGCCAGCAGCTTATCGGGGGGAAGGAATCAGCCCCAGCATTTT. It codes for CASSLSGGRNQPQHF.

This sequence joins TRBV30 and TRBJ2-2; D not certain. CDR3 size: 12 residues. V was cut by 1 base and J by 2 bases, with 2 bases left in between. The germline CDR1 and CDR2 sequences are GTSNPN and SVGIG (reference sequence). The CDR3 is CAWSANTGELFF. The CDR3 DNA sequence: TGTGCCTGGAGTGCTAACACCGGGGAGCTGTTTTTT.

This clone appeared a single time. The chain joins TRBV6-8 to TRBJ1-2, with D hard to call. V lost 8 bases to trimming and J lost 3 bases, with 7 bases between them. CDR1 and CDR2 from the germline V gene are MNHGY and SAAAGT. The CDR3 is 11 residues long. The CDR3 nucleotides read TGTGCCAGCCCGTGTGACTATGGCTACACCTTC. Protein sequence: CASPCDYGYTF.

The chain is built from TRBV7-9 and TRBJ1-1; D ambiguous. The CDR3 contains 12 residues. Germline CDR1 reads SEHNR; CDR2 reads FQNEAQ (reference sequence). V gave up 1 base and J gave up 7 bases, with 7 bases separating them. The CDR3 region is CASSLERVEAFF. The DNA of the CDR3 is TGTGCCAGCAGCTTAGAAAGGGTTGAAGCTTTCTTT.

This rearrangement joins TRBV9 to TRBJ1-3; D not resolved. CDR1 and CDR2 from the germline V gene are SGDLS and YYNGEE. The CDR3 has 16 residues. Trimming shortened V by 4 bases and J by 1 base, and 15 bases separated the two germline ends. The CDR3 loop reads CASSLPPAKSGNTIYF. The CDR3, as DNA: TGTGCCAGCAGCCTCCCCCCCGCAAAGTCTGGAAACACCATATATTTT.

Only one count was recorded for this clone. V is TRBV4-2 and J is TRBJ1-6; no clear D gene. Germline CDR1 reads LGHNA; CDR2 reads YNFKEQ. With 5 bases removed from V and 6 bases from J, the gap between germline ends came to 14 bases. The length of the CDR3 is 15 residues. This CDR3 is CASSLASLVNSPLHF. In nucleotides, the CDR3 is TGTGCCAGCAGCTTGGCATCTCTGGTTAATTCACCCCTCCACTTT.

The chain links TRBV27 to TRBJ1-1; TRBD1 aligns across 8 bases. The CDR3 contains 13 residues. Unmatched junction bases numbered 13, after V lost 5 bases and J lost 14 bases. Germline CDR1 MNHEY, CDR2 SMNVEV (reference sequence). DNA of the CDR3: TGTGCCAGCAGTCCGATCGGACAGGGCTGGAACTTCTTT. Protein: CASSPIGQGWNFF.

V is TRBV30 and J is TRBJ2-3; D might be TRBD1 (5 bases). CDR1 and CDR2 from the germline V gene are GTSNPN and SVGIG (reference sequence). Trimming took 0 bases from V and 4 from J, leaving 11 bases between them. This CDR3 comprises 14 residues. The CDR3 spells CAWSVSRASDTQYF. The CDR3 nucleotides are TGTGCCTGGAGTGTCTCCAGGGCGTCAGATACGCAGTATTTT.

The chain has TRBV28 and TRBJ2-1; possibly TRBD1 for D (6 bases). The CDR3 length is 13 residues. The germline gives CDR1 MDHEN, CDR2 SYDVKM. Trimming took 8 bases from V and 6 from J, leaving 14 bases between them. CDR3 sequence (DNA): TGTGCCAGCGAGGGGGTCGCCGGCAATGAGCAGTTCTTC. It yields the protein CASEGVAGNEQFF.

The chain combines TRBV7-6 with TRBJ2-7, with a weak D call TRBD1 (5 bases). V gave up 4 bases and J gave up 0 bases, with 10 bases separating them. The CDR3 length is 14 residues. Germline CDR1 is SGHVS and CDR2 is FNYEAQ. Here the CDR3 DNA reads TGTGCCAGCAGCTCGACAGACAGCTCCTACGAGCAGTACTTC. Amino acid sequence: CASSSTDSSYEQYF. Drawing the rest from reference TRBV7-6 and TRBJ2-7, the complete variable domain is GAGVSQSPRYKVTKRGQDVALRCDPISGHVSLYWYRQALGQGPEFLTYFNYEAQQDKSGLPNDRFSAERPEGSISTLTIQRTEQRDSAMYRCASSSTDSSYEQYFGPGTRLTVT.